The clone carrying this T cell receptor beta chain was observed a handful of times. Its antigen is unknown. These data originate in a study of chemoradiotherapy in HPV16-positive cancers. V shed 2 bases and J shed 4 bases, with 11 bases lying between them. CDR3 length equals 15 residues. CDR1 is MNHEY and CDR2 is SVGAGI in the germline V gene. Generated by immunoSEQ multiplex PCR, the TCRdb table keeps only in-frame clones and is missing some. The sample has about 2,700 clones; 75% to 80% are singletons. General observations from the study: Functional assays defining HPV-specific T cells used only two HPV16-positive patients. Better recurrence-free survival went with HPV-responsive T-cell expansion in HPV16-positive patients.

The rearrangement links TRBV6-5 to TRBJ1-4, with unresolved D. Sampling took place from a patient who underwent chemoradiotherapy. The sequence was obtained from a human donor with HPV-associated anogenital cancer. Here the CDR3 reads CASSYRSTRNEKLFF. CDR3 DNA sequence: TGTGCCAGCAGTTACAGGAGCACTCGTAATGAAAAACTGTTTTTT.